This T cell receptor beta chain was documented in a study of cytomegalovirus exposure and HLA in healthy donors. Across the whole study: Earlier results showed 117 million unique TCR beta sequences derived from roughly 190 million T cells. Overall study results and limits: HLA allele associations emerged for under 20,000 TCR beta sequences in a later analysis, at 0.05 false discovery rate. Presence/absence results assume similar sequencing depth per donor, which may not hold.

In this sample, this clone turned up a few times. Its antigen is unidentified. A multiplex PCR was run with 60 Vbeta primers and 13 Jbeta primers. Profiling relied on immunoSEQ multiplex PCR, and the TCRdb table lists in-frame clones only, not all of them. The data contain about 200,000 clones, less than 90% of them singletons. The TCR sequence derives from a woman aged 30 to 39 in good health and CMV-seronegative. The sample taken for sequencing was PBMCs.

CDR3 nucleotide sequence: TGTGCCAGCAGCTACGTGCGGGGCACCGGGGAGCTGTTTTTT. This codes for CASSYVRGTGELFF. This chain connects TRBV7-9 to TRBJ2-2; tentatively, D is TRBD2 (6 bases). The germline V gene encodes CDR1 SEHNR and CDR2 FQNEAQ (reference sequence). The CDR3 sequence is 14 residues long. V was pared by 4 bases and J by 4 bases, with 10 bases between.